This T cell receptor (beta chain) was retrieved from a study of T cells in Graves' hyperthyroidism and ophthalmopathy. Study-level points and caveats: Ophthalmopathy was told apart from stable hyperthyroidism by a 13 V-J model. The majority of expanded thyroid clonotypes above 0.001 also appeared in blood. Ophthalmopathy was model-predicted a median about 6 months pre-onset.

To note about this clonotype: What it binds is unknown. A much larger clone differs from this one at a single base, so this may be a read error.

Regions amplified from RNA transcripts were the TCR beta CDR3 regions. HTBI primers were the set used in a first-round RT-PCR of the TCR CDR3. TCRdb analysed the multiplex PCR reads with MiXCR anew, one entry per CDR3 protein. The repertoire includes around 280,000 distinct CDR3 sequences, roughly 13% of them detected once, and 7.9% sits in the top ten. This CDR3 is built from 14 residues. Trimming took 6 bases from V and 0 from J, leaving 11 bases between them. Germline V lookup: CDR1 MNHNS, CDR2 SASEGT. The sequencing sample was made of blood. The chain couples TRBV6-1 to TRBJ1-1; the D gene is possibly TRBD1 (6 bases). The source is a woman aged 40 to 50 with Graves' hyperthyroidism. The CDR3, as DNA: TGTGCCAGCAGCCGGGGACATTTGAACACTGAAGCTTTCTTT. Encoded protein: CASSRGHLNTEAFF.